This TCR beta chain derives from a study of beta chain features in type 1 diabetes. About the research overall: The patient and healthy donor groups were comparable for age, gender and cell yields.

Approximately 100 mL of blood, on average, came from one heparinised draw per donor. Comment on this clone: Its antigen is not identified.

As every portion of the isolated RNA was reverse transcribed, the sequencing read expressed TCRB transcripts. Assay used: immunoSEQ multiplex PCR; TCRdb lists only in-frame clones, some missing. The sample contains hundreds of thousands of clones, over 25% of which appear only once. This CDR3 is built from 13 residues. The V gene lost 5 bases and the J gene lost 5 bases, with 12 bases spanning the gap. Per the germline V gene, CDR1 is LNHDA and CDR2 is SQIVND (reference sequence). Study-level points and caveats: Junctions at VDJ sites from type 1 diabetes patients had fewer insertions and more deletions. In patients and controls equally, PCR might favor templates that are shorter.

This chain joins TRBV19 and TRBJ2-5, with D possibly being TRBD2 (6 bases). The sequence was obtained from a man aged 18 to 29 in good health. The sequencing input was naive CD4+ T cells from blood. DNA for the CDR3: TGTGCCAGTAGTTGGGCACGGGAGGAGACCCAGTACTTC. Translated, it gives CASSWAREETQYF.